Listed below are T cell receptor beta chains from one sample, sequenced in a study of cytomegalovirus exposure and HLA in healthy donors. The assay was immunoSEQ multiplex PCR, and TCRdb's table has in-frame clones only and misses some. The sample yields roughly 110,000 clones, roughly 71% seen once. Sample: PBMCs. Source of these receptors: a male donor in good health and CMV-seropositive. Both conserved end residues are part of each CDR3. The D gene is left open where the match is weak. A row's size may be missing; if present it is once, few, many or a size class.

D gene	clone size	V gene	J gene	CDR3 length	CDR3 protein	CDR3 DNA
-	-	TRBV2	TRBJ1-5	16	CASSGGGLNSNQPQHF	TGTGCCAGCAGTGGTGGAGGCCTCAACAGCAATCAGCCCCAGCATTTT
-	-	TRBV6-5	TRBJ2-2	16	CASSYSSGLNTGELFF	TGTGCCAGCAGTTACTCGTCGGGATTGAACACCGGGGAGCTGTTTTTT
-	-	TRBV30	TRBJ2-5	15	CAWSEMATGEETQYF	TGTGCCTGGAGTGAAATGGCCACTGGGGAGGAGACCCAGTACTTC
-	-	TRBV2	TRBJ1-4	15	CASSDDQLEDEKLFF	TGTGCCAGCAGTGATGATCAGTTGGAGGATGAAAAACTGTTTTTT
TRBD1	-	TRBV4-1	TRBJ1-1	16	CASSQDGTGGYTEAFF	TGCGCCAGCAGCCAAGATGGCACAGGGGGCTACACTGAAGCTTTCTTT
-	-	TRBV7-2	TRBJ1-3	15	CASSLHRDSGNTIYF	TGTGCCAGCAGCTTACATCGGGACTCTGGAAACACCATATATTTT
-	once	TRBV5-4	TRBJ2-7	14	CASSLGQRSYEQYF	TGTGCCAGCAGCTTGGGACAGCGCTCCTACGAGCAGTACTTC
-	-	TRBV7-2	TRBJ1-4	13	CASSLWSNEKLFF	TGTGCCAGCAGCTTATGGAGTAATGAAAAACTGTTTTTT
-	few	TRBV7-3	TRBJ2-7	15	CASSLTYGAPYEQYF	TGTGCCAGCAGCTTAACGTATGGGGCCCCCTACGAGCAGTACTTC
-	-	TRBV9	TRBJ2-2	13	CASSVAGPGELFF	TGTGCCAGCAGCGTAGCTGGCCCCGGGGAGCTGTTTTTT
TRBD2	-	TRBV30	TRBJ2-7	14	CAWSVPERGYEQYF	TGTGCCTGGAGTGTTCCTGAGCGGGGGTACGAGCAGTACTTC
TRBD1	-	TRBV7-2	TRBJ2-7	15	CASRLDRGPPYEQYF	TGTGCCAGCAGGTTAGACAGGGGGCCCCCCTACGAGCAGTACTTC
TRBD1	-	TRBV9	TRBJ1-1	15	CASSRGTGVNTEAFF	TGTGCCAGCAGCAGAGGAACAGGGGTGAACACTGAAGCTTTCTTT
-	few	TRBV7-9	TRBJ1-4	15	CASSLGGDLNEKLFF	TGTGCCAGCAGCTTAGGCGGAGACCTGAATGAAAAACTGTTTTTT
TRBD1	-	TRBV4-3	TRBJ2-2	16	CASSQDHRGHAGELFF	TGCGCCAGCAGCCAAGACCACAGGGGGCACGCCGGGGAGCTGTTTTTT
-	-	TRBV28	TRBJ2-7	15	CASSLGSGATYEQYF	TGTGCCAGCAGTTTAGGATCAGGGGCTACCTACGAGCAGTACTTC
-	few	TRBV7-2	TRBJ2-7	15	CASSYMTVESYEQYF	TGTGCCAGCAGCTATATGACAGTAGAATCCTACGAGCAGTACTTC
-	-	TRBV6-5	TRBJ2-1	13	CASSAPGRWGQFF	TGTGCCAGCAGTGCCCCCGGGAGATGGGGGCAGTTCTTC
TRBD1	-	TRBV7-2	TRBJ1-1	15	CASSGATGRNTEAFF	TGTGCCAGCAGCGGGGCGACAGGGAGGAACACTGAAGCTTTCTTT
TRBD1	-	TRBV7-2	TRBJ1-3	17	CASSLGGQGVSGNTIYF	TGTGCCAGCAGCTTAGGGGGACAGGGGGTTTCTGGAAACACCATATATTTT
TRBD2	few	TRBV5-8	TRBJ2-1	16	CASSLRLLAGVNEQFF	TGTGCCAGCAGCTTGAGACTACTAGCGGGAGTCAATGAGCAGTTCTTC
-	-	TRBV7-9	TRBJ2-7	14	CASSTSAGGYEQYF	TGTGCCAGCAGCACCAGCGCCGGGGGCTACGAGCAGTACTTC
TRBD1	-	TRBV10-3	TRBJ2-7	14	CAIRGQGNYYEQYF	TGTGCCATCAGGGGACAGGGAAATTACTACGAGCAGTACTTC
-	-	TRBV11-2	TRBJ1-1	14	CASSFGKAITEAFF	TGTGCCAGCAGCTTCGGGAAGGCGATCACTGAAGCTTTCTTT
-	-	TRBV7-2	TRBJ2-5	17	CASSPRAGQSGLETQYF	TGTGCCAGCAGCCCGAGGGCGGGACAGTCGGGATTGGAGACCCAGTACTTC
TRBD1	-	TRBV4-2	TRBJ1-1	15	CASSLRTGSTDEAFF	TGTGCCAGCAGCCTACGGACAGGGTCTACAGATGAAGCTTTCTTT
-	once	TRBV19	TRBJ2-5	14	CASSIVRGGETQYF	TGTGCCAGTAGTATTGTCAGGGGTGGAGAGACCCAGTACTTC
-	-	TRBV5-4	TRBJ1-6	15	CASSLLAGLSSPLHF	TGTGCCAGCAGCTTGTTGGCAGGGTTGTCGTCACCCCTCCACTTT
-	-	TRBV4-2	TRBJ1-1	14	CASSQFTANTEAFF	TGTGCCAGCAGCCAATTTACAGCGAACACTGAAGCTTTCTTT
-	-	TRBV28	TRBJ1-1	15	CASIPWRAVNTEAFF	TGTGCCAGCATCCCATGGCGTGCGGTGAACACTGAAGCTTTCTTT
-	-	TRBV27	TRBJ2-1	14	CASSFQGGYNEQFF	TGTGCCAGCAGTTTTCAGGGCGGTTACAATGAGCAGTTCTTC
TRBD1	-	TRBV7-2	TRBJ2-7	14	CASRPGTDLTKQYF	TGTGCCAGCAGACCCGGGACAGACCTTACGAAGCAGTACTTC
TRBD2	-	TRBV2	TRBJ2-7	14	CASQTSGTGYEQYF	TGTGCCAGCCAGACTAGCGGGACGGGCTACGAGCAGTACTTC
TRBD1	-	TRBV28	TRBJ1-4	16	CASSLKGQGGNEKLFF	TGTGCCAGCAGTTTAAAGGGGCAGGGGGGTAATGAAAAACTGTTTTTT
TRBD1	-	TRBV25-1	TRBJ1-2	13	CASIGTGPYGYTF	TGTGCCAGCATCGGGACAGGACCCTATGGCTACACCTTC
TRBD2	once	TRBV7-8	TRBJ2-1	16	CASSLSGSGSLNEQFF	TGTGCCAGCAGCTTATCCGGTAGCGGGAGTCTCAATGAGCAGTTCTTC
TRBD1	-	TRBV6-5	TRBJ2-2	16	CASSSQGAQWTGELFF	TGTGCCAGCAGTTCCCAGGGGGCGCAGTGGACCGGGGAGCTGTTTTTT
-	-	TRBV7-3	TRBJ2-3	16	CASSLDGGASTDTQYF	TGTGCCAGCAGCTTAGATGGCGGAGCTAGCACAGATACGCAGTATTTT
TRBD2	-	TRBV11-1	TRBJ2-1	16	CASSPIAGGSYNEQFF	TGTGCCAGCAGCCCCATAGCGGGGGGGTCCTACAATGAGCAGTTCTTC
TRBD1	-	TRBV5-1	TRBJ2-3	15	CASRPGQGATDTQYF	TGCGCCAGCAGACCGGGACAGGGGGCGACAGATACGCAGTATTTT
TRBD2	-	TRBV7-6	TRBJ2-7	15	CASSLIPSGSDEQYF	TGTGCCAGCAGCTTAATCCCTAGCGGGAGTGACGAGCAGTACTTC
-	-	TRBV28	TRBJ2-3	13	CAILGAPTDTQYF	TGTGCCATCCTGGGGGCCCCCACAGATACGCAGTATTTT
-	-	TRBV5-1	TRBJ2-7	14	CASSLEFLSYEQYF	TGCGCCAGCAGCTTGGAATTCCTCTCCTACGAGCAGTACTTC
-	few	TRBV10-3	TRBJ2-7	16	CAISESPVALPYEQYF	TGTGCCATCAGTGAGTCGCCCGTGGCTTTACCCTACGAGCAGTACTTC
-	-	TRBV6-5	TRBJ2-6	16	CASSYSPRAGANVLTF	TGTGCCAGCAGTTACAGCCCCAGGGCTGGGGCCAACGTCCTGACTTTC
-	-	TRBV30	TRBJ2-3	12	CAWGSEADTQYF	TGTGCCTGGGGAAGCGAGGCAGATACGCAGTATTTT
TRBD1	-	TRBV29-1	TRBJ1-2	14	CSGKTGGPNYGYTF	TGCAGCGGAAAGACAGGGGGCCCAAACTATGGCTACACCTTC
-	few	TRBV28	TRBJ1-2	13	CASKRGGYYGYTF	TGTGCCAGTAAAAGGGGGGGGTACTATGGCTACACCTTC
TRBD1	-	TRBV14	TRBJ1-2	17	CASSPGTGTTYNYGYTF	TGTGCCAGCAGCCCAGGGACAGGGACCACCTATAACTATGGCTACACCTTC
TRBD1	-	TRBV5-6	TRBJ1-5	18	CASSREYRGRENNQPQHF	TGTGCCAGCAGCAGAGAATACAGGGGGCGCGAGAACAATCAGCCCCAGCATTTT
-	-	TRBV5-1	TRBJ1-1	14	CASSFMDVQGPAFF	TGCGCCAGCAGCTTTATGGACGTACAGGGCCCGGCTTTCTTT
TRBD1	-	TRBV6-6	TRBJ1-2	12	CASQTGNYGYTF	TGTGCCAGCCAGACAGGGAACTATGGCTACACCTTC
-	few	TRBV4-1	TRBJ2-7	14	CASSQVGRPYEQYF	TGCGCCAGCAGCCAAGTCGGCAGGCCCTACGAGCAGTACTTC
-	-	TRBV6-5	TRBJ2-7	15	CASSSRGTVTYEQYF	TGTGCCAGCAGTTCCCGGGGGACGGTTACTTACGAGCAGTACTTC
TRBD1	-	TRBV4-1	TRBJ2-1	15	CASSPTGTGVNEQFF	TGCGCCAGCAGCCCTACCGGGACAGGGGTCAATGAGCAGTTCTTC
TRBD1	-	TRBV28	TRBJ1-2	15	CASSRPGQGFGGYTF	TGTGCCAGCAGCCGACCGGGACAGGGTTTTGGAGGCTACACCTTC
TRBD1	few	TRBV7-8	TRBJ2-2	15	CASSFRDRGSGELFF	TGTGCCAGCAGCTTCCGGGACAGGGGATCCGGGGAGCTGTTTTTT
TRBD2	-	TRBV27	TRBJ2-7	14	CASSFSGSSYEQYF	TGTGCCAGCAGTTTTAGCGGGAGCTCCTACGAGCAGTACTTC
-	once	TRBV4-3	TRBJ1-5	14	CASSQSTAYQPQHF	TGCGCCAGCAGCCAATCGACAGCGTATCAGCCCCAGCATTTT